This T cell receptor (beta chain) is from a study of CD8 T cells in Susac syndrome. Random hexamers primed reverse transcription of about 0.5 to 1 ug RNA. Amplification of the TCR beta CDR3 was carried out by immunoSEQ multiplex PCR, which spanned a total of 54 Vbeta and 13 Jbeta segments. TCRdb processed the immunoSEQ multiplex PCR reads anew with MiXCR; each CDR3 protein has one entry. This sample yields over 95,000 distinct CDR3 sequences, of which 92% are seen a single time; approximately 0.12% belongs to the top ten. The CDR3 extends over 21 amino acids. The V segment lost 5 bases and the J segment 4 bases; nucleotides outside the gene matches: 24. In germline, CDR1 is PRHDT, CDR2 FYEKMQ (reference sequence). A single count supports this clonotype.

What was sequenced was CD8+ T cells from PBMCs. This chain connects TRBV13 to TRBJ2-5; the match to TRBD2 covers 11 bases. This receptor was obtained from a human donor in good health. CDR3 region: CASSGASGPGLAGVSSETQYF. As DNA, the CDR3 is TGTGCCAGCAGCGGAGCCTCCGGACCAGGACTAGCGGGTGTGTCATCAGAGACCCAGTACTTC.